This T cell receptor (beta chain) was identified during a study of T-cell reconstitution after alpha-beta-depleted transplantation in children. Unique molecular identifiers featured in how the TCRbeta library was prepared. Via MiXCR, TCRdb re-called the PCR reads, giving one row per CDR3 protein. The sample shows approximately 430,000 distinct CDR3 sequences, roughly 15% of them seen only once. Germline V CDR1 and CDR2: SGHTA, FQGNSA. The CDR3 is 15 residues long. V was clipped by 6 bases and J by 0 bases, with 12 bases between them. Turning to this clonotype: As yet, its antigen is unknown.

Whole-study findings and limits: When one year had passed after transplant, most T-cell counts and diversity came from newly produced T cells. Expanded clones from the graft, numbering several hundred, reportedly supplied alpha-beta T cells about two months after transplant.

The J gene is TRBJ2-1, the V gene TRBV7-2, with D perhaps TRBD1 or TRBD2 (5 bases each). The sequencing used PBMCs, mostly from graft donor cells, collected 360 days after TCRalphabeta/CD19-depleted stem cell transplant. The sequence derives from a boy less than two years old who had a stem cell transplant for Wiskott-Aldrich syndrome, so the T cells may come from the graft donor. The CDR3 DNA reads as TGTGCCAGCAGTAATTCAGGGAGCTCCTACAATGAGCAGTTCTTC. Its translation is CASSNSGSSYNEQFF.